This T cell receptor beta chain was documented in a study of CD8 T cells in ankylosing spondylitis. General observations from the study: Existing reports had already noted some motif variants in reactive arthritis synovial fluid and blood. In ankylosing spondylitis blood, a motif of roughly 8 highly homologous TCR beta variants appeared characteristic.

From germline, CDR1 is MGHRA and CDR2 YSYEKL. This CDR3 has 15 amino acids. V was pared by 4 bases and J by 0 bases, with 4 bases of the junction left unmatched. The table lists this clonotype with many counts. Its specificity is not known. MiXCR, run by TCRdb on the 5' RACE reads, gives a single entry per CDR3 protein. The sample lists some 39,000 distinct CDR3 sequences; 13% were seen once. The chain recombines TRBV4-1 with TRBJ1-2; 8 bases fit TRBD1. This clonotype was sampled from a male donor with ankylosing spondylitis. Sequencing was carried out using synovial fluid, either unsorted or a sorted T cell fraction (not recorded which). The DNA of the CDR3 is TGCGCCAGCAGCCGACAGGGGAAAGCTAACTATGGCTACACCTTC. This translates into CASSRQGKANYGYTF.